The clone carrying this T cell receptor (beta chain) was picked up many times. TCRdb used MiXCR to reprocess the 5' RACE reads, holding one entry per CDR3 protein. The data hold roughly 26,000 distinct CDR3 sequences, with 4.5% to 6% observed a single time. V lost 6 bases and J 1 base, leaving 9 bases between the germline ends. This CDR3 spans 13 amino acids. Germline CDR1 is SNHLY and CDR2 is FYNNEI. These data belong to a study of T cells after yellow fever vaccination. Study-level background: Where fractions had low cell numbers, libraries were prepared from them with the SMART-Seq v4 Ultra Low Input RNA kit.

Points from the study as a whole: In FACS-sorted repertoires, abundant clonotypes from the bulk population could appear as contaminants. Subsequent to the booster, the majority of primary-vaccination clones reappeared (around 95% CD4, 70% to 90% CD8).

The input for sequencing was PBMCs, either bulk or a sorted T-cell subset (CD4+, CD8+, memory, or dextramer-sorted; not recorded which), taken 15 days after the yellow fever booster vaccination. The chain combines TRBV2 with TRBJ2-5; D unclear. The clonotype was recovered from a man aged 25 to 40 who received the YFV17D yellow fever vaccine. The CDR3 DNA is TGTGCCAGCAGAGGCCAGTTCCAAGAGACCCAGTACTTC. It is translated as CASRGQFQETQYF. Supplemented by reference TRBV2 and TRBJ2-5, the full variable domain reads EPEVTQTPSHQVTQMGQEVILRCVPISNHLYFYWYRQILGQKVEFLVSFYNNEISEKSEIFDDQFSVERPDGSNFTLKIRSTKLEDSAMYFCASRGQFQETQYFGPGTRLLVL.